A selection of T cell receptor beta chains follows, all from one sample in a study of shared clonotypes between healthy human individuals. Some clones are missing from TCRdb's copy, which holds only in-frame ones; the method was immunoSEQ multiplex PCR. The sample holds 1.5 million to 2.5 million clones, around 96% seen once. The sequencing input was naive CD8+ T cells sorted from blood. Receptor source: a man between 18 and 29 years old in good health. CDR3s include the opening cysteine and the closing phenylalanine or tryptophan. A D gene is named only where the DNA matches it firmly.

V	J	D	CDR3
TRBV21-1	TRBJ2-5	.	CASSTSEGETQYF
TRBV5-1	TRBJ2-5	.	CASSSQGQETQYF
TRBV27	TRBJ1-4	TRBD1	CASSAQGVSTNEKLFF
TRBV28	TRBJ2-2	.	CASSASGGTGELFF
TRBV5-1	TRBJ2-7	TRBD1	CASSLGTGLYEQYF
TRBV11-2	TRBJ2-1	TRBD2	CASSLAIAGATYNEQFF
TRBV5-1	TRBJ1-1	TRBD1	CASSWTGQGDTEAFF
TRBV4-1	TRBJ2-2	.	CASSRALNTGELFF
TRBV27	TRBJ2-7	.	CASSSTGYSYEQYF
TRBV19	TRBJ2-1	.	CASKIVSSYNEQFF
TRBV10-3	TRBJ2-5	TRBD1	CAIGQGARETQYF
TRBV29-1	TRBJ2-7	.	CSVEDGGLQYF
TRBV27	TRBJ1-4	.	CASSFPTGSNEKLFF
TRBV6-6	TRBJ2-4	TRBD2	CASSSFSGTNKNIQYF
TRBV10-2	TRBJ2-7	.	CASGRGTGEQYF
TRBV27	TRBJ2-2	TRBD2	CASSLPGLAGSSGELFF
TRBV11-2	TRBJ2-1	.	CASSLDEIGSYNEQFF